This T cell receptor beta chain was captured in a study of blood T cell repertoires in COVID-19. The overall study: Nucleic acid was either cDNA or gDNA, and it came from T cells, B-cell-depleted T cells, or PBMCs.

Germline trimming cut 4 bases from V and 4 bases from J; bases unmatched to any gene: 4. Germline V gives CDR1 LNHDA, CDR2 SQIVND (reference sequence). This CDR3 contains 14 residues. This clone occurred once. The assay was immunoSEQ multiplex PCR, and TCRdb's table has in-frame clones only and misses some. The sample has some 260,000 clones, roughly 77% seen once. The chain employs TRBV19 and TRBJ2-1; 7 bases agree with TRBD1. The sequenced sample consisted of peripheral blood. The receptor comes from an elderly woman with acute or convalescent COVID-19. DNA for the CDR3: TGTGCCAGTAGTACCGGGACAGAGTACAATGAGCAGTTCTTC. Translating it yields CASSTGTEYNEQFF.